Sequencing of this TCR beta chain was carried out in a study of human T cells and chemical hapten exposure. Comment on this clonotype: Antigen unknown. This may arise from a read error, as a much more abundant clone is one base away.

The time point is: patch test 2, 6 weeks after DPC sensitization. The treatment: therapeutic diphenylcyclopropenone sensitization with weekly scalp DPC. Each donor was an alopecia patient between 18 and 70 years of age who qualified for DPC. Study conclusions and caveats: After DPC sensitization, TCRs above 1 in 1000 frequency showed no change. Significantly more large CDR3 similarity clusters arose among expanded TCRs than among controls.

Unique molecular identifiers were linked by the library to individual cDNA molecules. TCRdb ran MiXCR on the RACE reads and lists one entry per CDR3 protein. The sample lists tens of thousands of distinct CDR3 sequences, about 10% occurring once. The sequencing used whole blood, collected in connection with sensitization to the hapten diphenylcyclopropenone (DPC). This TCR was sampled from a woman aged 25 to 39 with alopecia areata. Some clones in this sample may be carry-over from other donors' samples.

The CDR3 DNA sequence: TGCAGCGTTGGGGCGCAGGGCTATGGCTGCACCTTC. Protein sequence: CSVGAQGYGCTF. The V gene is TRBV29-1, the J gene TRBJ1-2; D is possibly TRBD1 (5 bases). The length of the CDR3 is 12 residues. Germline loops: CDR1 SQVTM, CDR2 ANQGSEA.